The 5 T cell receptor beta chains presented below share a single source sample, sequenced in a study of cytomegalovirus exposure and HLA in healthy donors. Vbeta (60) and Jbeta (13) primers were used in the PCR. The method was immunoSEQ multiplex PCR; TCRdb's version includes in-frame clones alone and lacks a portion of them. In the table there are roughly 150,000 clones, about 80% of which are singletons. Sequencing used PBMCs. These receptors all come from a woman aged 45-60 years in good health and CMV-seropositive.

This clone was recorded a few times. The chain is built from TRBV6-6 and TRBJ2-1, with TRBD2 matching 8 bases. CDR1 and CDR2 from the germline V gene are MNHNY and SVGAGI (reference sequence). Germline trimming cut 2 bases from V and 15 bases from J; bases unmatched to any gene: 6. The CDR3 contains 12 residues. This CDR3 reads CASSYPGGEPFF. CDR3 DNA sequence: TGTGCCAGCAGTTACCCCGGGGGGGAACCGTTCTTC.

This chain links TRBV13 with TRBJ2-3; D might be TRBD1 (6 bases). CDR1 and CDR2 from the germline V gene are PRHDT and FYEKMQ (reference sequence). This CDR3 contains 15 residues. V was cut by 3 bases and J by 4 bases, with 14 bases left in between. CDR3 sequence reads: CASSFRGSIADTQYF. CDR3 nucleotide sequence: TGTGCCAGCAGCTTCAGGGGCAGCATCGCAGATACGCAGTATTTT.

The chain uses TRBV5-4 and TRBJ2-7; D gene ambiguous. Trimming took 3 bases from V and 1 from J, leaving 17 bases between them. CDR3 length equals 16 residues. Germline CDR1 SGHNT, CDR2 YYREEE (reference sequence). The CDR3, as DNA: TGTGCCAGCAGCTCTTTACCCAGTGATGGTTCCTACGAGCAGTACTTC. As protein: CASSSLPSDGSYEQYF.

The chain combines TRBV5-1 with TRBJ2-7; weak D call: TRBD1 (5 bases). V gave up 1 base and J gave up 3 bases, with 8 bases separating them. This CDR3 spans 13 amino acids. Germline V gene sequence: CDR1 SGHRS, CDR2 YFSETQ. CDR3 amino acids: CASSLSGLYEQYF. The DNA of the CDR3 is TGCGCCAGCAGCTTGTCAGGGCTCTACGAGCAGTACTTC.

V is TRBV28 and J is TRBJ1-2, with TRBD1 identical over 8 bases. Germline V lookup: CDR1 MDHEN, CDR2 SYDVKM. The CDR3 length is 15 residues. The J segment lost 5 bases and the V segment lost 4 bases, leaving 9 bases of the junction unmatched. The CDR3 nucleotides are TGTGCCAGCAGTTCAACGGGACAGGCACCTTATGGCTACACCTTC. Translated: CASSSTGQAPYGYTF.